These 18 T cell receptor beta chains originate from one sample sequenced in a study of blood T cell repertoires in COVID-19. Clones were read by immunoSEQ multiplex PCR, and TCRdb kept only the in-frame ones, dropping some. The table has approximately 240,000 clones, roughly 83% seen once. Sequencing input: PBMCs or T cells enriched from blood (not recorded which). These receptors all come from a woman between 35 and 50 years old with acute COVID-19.

The chain is built from TRBV7-6 and TRBJ2-2, with 7 bases lining up with TRBD2. Trimming at V came to 3 bases and at J to 5 bases, leaving 18 bases not matched to a gene. The CDR3 contains 19 residues. Germline loops: CDR1 SGHVS, CDR2 FNYEAQ. The CDR3 sequence is CASSFLQALAGVGTGELFF. For the CDR3, the DNA is TGTGCCAGCAGCTTCCTACAGGCTTTGGCGGGAGTGGGTACCGGGGAGCTGTTTTTT.

The chain uses TRBV5-5 and TRBJ2-7; the D gene is possibly TRBD1 (6 bases). CDR3 size: 14 residues. Trimming removed 0 bases from V and 0 bases from J, with 7 bases in between. The germline V gene encodes CDR1 SGHKS and CDR2 YYEKEE (reference sequence). The CDR3 reads CASSLGTVSYEQYF. The CDR3 DNA reads as TGTGCCAGCAGCTTGGGGACAGTCTCCTACGAGCAGTACTTC.

This chain connects TRBV29-1 to TRBJ2-3; possible D gene TRBD1, 5 bases. There are 13 residues in the CDR3. Germline V lookup: CDR1 SQVTM, CDR2 ANQGSEA. The V end was cut by 4 bases, the J end by 5 bases, with 13 bases between. CDR3 bases: TGCAGCGTTGGGATAGGGGCTAAAGATACGCAGTATTTT. As protein: CSVGIGAKDTQYF.

The genes are TRBV29-1 and TRBJ2-1; TRBD1 is a possible D gene (5 bases). The CDR3 is made up of 10 amino acids. The V end lost 6 bases, the J end lost 12 bases, and 12 bases lay between the germline ends. Germline values: CDR1 SQVTM, CDR2 ANQGSEA. The DNA of the CDR3 is TGCAGCGTCCGAACAGGTGTGCAGTTCTTC. Translation gives CSVRTGVQFF.

The chain recombines TRBV10-1 with TRBJ1-1, with 7 positions matching TRBD1. Germline values: CDR1 WNHNN, CDR2 SYGVQD (reference sequence). The V gene end was trimmed by 5 bases and the J gene end by 4 bases; junction bases not matched to a gene: 7. This CDR3 has 14 amino acids. The CDR3 nucleotides are TGCGCCAGCAGTCACAACAGGGGTGGCACTGAAGCTTTCTTT. It specifies CASSHNRGGTEAFF.

The chain has TRBV3-1 (or the pseudogene TRBV3-2) and TRBJ1-5; a weak D match, TRBD1 (5 bases). This CDR3 is built from 13 residues. The ends were cut back, 4 bases at V and 3 bases at J, with 7 bases in the middle. The germline V gene has CDR1 LGHDT and CDR2 YNNKEL (reference sequence). CDR3 loop: CASSRGANQPQHF. The CDR3 nucleotides are TGTGCCAGCAGCCGCGGGGCCAATCAGCCCCAGCATTTT.

This rearrangement joins TRBV6-1 to TRBJ1-2, with a tentative D call TRBD1 (6 bases). CDR1 MNHNS and CDR2 SASEGT come from the germline V gene. The length of the CDR3 is 16 residues. Trimming took 2 bases from V and 8 from J, leaving 21 bases between them. The chain's CDR3 is CASSERDTTRRKGYTF. The CDR3, as DNA: TGTGCCAGCAGTGAACGGGACACTACCCGAAGGAAAGGCTACACCTTC.

CDR3 nucleotide sequence: TGCGCCAGCAGTGTAAGTCTCGGGTACACAGATACGCAGTATTTT. This gives the protein CASSVSLGYTDTQYF. This rearrangement joins TRBV10-2 to TRBJ2-3, with unresolved D. This CDR3 is 15 amino acids long. Germline assignment: CDR1 WSHSY and CDR2 SAAADI. The V gene lost 4 bases and the J gene lost 2 bases, with 13 bases spanning the gap.

The chain is built from TRBV18 and TRBJ1-1; D gene uncertain. Between the trimmed V and J ends, which lost 1 base and 3 bases, there was a span of 9 bases. The germline V gene has CDR1 KGHSH and CDR2 LQKENI. This CDR3 has 14 amino acids. This CDR3 is CASSPRGGYTEAFF. The CDR3 DNA reads TGTGCCAGCTCACCACGCGGCGGGTACACTGAAGCTTTCTTT.

The J gene is TRBJ1-2, the V gene TRBV27; 10 bases are a match to TRBD1. The CDR3 has 19 amino acids. Germline V gene data show CDR1 as MNHEY and CDR2 as SMNVEV (reference sequence). V lost 5 bases and J lost 7; bases outside the gene matches: 22. The CDR3, as DNA: TGTGCCAGCAGTCCGCTAGGGACAGGGGCCTCTCTATGGGCTATTGGCTACACCTTC. Residues: CASSPLGTGASLWAIGYTF.

This rearrangement joins TRBV7-3 to TRBJ2-3; 9 bases fit TRBD2. The CDR3 is made up of 17 amino acids. CDR1 is SGHTA, CDR2 FQGTGA, per germline. The trim removed 5 bases at V and 2 bases at J, leaving 11 bases unmatched. The CDR3 nucleotides are TGTGCCAGCAGCCCTAACGCGCGGGAGGGTGTCACAGATACGCAGTATTTT. Translated: CASSPNAREGVTDTQYF. The entire variable domain, with the rest obtained from reference TRBV7-3 and TRBJ2-3, is as follows: GAGVSQTPSNKVTEKGKYVELRCDPISGHTALYWYRQSLGQGPEFLIYFQGTGAADDSGLPNDRFFAVRPEGSVSTLKIQRTERGDSAVYLCASSPNAREGVTDTQYFGPGTRLTVL.

The rearrangement links TRBV2 to TRBJ1-5; 7 bases line up with TRBD1. This CDR3 contains 15 residues. V lost 2 bases to trimming and J lost 4 bases; unmatched junction nucleotides: 5. CDR1 is SNHLY, CDR2 FYNNEI, per germline. CDR3 in amino acids: CASSEQGQRNQPQHF. The CDR3 nucleotides read TGTGCCAGCAGTGAACAGGGACAGAGGAATCAGCCCCAGCATTTT.

V gene TRBV27 combines with J gene TRBJ2-1; D is possibly TRBD1 (5 bases). Germline V CDR1 and CDR2: MNHEY, SMNVEV (reference sequence). Trimming cost V 3 bases and J 4 bases, with 10 bases left between them. This CDR3 is built from 14 residues. The DNA of the CDR3 is TGTGCCAGCAGTTTCTCGACAGTTTACAATGAGCAGTTCTTC. Residues: CASSFSTVYNEQFF.

The chain joins TRBV28 to TRBJ1-2; the D is unclear. This CDR3 is built from 12 residues. The germline V and J ends were trimmed by 10 bases and 8 bases, with 17 bases remaining between them. From germline, CDR1 is MDHEN and CDR2 SYDVKM. The CDR3 loop is CATIPTGGGYTF. In DNA, the CDR3 is TGTGCCACGATTCCTACGGGAGGAGGCTACACCTTC.

The V gene is TRBV6-5, the J gene TRBJ1-6, with 10 nucleotides matching TRBD1. The CDR3 length is 16 residues. V was pared by 2 bases and J by 10 bases, with 8 bases of the junction left unmatched. Germline V gives CDR1 MNHEY, CDR2 SVGAGI. The CDR3 DNA reads as TGTGCCAGCAGTTACACTTCCGGGACAGGGGCCTCACCCCTCCACTTT. This sequence encodes CASSYTSGTGASPLHF.

V gene TRBV28 combines with J gene TRBJ1-6, with TRBD1 as a possible D gene (5 bases). Germline CDR1 and CDR2: MDHEN and SYDVKM. The CDR3 totals 16 residues. The V and J ends lost 11 bases and 2 bases respectively, with 19 bases between them. The CDR3 reads CAGRGGSSAYNSPLHF. Here the CDR3 DNA reads TGTGCCGGACGTGGGGGGAGTAGCGCCTATAATTCACCCCTCCACTTT.

The chain is built from TRBV9 and TRBJ2-3, with TRBD2 matching 7 bases. Trimming cost V 4 bases and J 4 bases; bases outside gene matches: 12. This CDR3 has 16 amino acids. Germline V CDR1 and CDR2: SGDLS, YYNGEE. The CDR3 is CASSPAGSRGSDTQYF. CDR3 bases: TGTGCCAGCAGCCCCGCGGGCTCGCGGGGGTCAGATACGCAGTATTTT. Based on the CDR3 plus reference TRBV9 and TRBJ2-3, the full variable domain is DSGVTQTPKHLITATGQRVTLRCSPRSGDLSVYWYQQSLDQGLQFLIQYYNGEERAKGNILERFSAQQFPDLHSELNLSSLELGDSALYFCASSPAGSRGSDTQYFGPGTRLTVL.

The table lists this clone with a few counts. V is TRBV7-6 and J is TRBJ2-2; TRBD1 agrees at 8 bases. CDR1 and CDR2 (germline): SGHVS, FNYEAQ. CDR3 length: 16 amino acids. Trimming at V came to 0 bases and at J to 4 bases, leaving 4 bases not matched to a gene. CDR3 sequence reads: CASSLARTGLTGELFF. For the CDR3, the DNA is TGTGCCAGCAGCTTAGCAAGGACAGGGCTCACCGGGGAGCTGTTTTTT.